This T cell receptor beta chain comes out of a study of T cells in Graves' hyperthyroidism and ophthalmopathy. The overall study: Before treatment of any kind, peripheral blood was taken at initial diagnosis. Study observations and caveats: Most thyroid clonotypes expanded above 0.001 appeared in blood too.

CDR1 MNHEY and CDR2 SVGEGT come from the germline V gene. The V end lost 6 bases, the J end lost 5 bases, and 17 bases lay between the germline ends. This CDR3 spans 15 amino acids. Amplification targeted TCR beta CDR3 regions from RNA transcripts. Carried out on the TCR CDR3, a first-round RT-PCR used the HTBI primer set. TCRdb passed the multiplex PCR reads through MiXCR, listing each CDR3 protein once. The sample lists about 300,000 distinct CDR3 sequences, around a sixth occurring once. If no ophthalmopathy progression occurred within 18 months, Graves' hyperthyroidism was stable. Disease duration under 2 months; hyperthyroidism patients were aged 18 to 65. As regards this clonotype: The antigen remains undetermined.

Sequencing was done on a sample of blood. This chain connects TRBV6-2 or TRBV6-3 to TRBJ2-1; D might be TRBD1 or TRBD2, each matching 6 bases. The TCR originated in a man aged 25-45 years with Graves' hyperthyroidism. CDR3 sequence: CASSPRGQRNNEQFF. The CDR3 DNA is TGTGCCAGCAGCCCCCGGGGGCAGCGGAACAATGAGCAGTTCTTC.